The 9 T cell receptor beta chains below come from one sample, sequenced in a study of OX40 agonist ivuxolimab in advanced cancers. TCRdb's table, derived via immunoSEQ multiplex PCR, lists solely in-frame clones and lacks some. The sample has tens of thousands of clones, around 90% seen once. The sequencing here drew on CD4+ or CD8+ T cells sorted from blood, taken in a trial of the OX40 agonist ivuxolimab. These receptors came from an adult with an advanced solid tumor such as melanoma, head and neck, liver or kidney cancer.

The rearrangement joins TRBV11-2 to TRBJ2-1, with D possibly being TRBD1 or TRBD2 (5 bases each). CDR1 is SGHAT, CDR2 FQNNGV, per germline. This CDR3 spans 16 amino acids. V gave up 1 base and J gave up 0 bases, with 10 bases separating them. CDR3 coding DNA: TGTGCCAGCAGCTTAGCGGGGACGAGCTCCTACAATGAGCAGTTCTTC. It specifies CASSLAGTSSYNEQFF.

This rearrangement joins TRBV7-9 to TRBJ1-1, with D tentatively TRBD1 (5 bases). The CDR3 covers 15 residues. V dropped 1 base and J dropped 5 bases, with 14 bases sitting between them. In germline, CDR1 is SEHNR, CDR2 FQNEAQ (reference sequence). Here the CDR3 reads CASSLVGGYGTEAFF. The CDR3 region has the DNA TGTGCCAGCAGCTTAGTCGGGGGATATGGGACTGAAGCTTTCTTT.

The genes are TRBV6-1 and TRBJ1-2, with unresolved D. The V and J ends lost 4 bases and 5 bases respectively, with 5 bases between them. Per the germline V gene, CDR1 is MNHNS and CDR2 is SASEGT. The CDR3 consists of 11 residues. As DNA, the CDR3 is TGTGCCAGCAGTGGATCATATGGCTACACCTTC. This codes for CASSGSYGYTF.

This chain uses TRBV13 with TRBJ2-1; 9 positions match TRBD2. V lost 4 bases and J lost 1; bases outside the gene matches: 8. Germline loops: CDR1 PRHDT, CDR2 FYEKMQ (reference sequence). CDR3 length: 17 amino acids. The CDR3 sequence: CASSSIQLAGSYNEQFF. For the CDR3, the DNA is TGTGCCAGCAGCTCCATCCAGCTAGCGGGGTCCTACAATGAGCAGTTCTTC.

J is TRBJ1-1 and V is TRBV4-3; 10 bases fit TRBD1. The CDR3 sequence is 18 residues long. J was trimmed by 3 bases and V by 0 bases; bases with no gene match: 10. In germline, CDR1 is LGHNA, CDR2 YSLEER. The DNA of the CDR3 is TGCGCCAGCAGCCAAGACCCCCCCGGGACAGGGGCATACACTGAAGCTTTCTTT. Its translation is CASSQDPPGTGAYTEAFF.

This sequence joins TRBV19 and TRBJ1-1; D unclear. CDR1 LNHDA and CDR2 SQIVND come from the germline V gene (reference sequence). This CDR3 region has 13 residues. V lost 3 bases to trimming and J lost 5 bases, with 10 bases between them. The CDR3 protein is CASSMGPRTEAFF. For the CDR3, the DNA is TGTGCCAGTAGTATGGGTCCCCGGACTGAAGCTTTCTTT.

The CDR3 spells CASSAFEERTGGTEAFF. The CDR3 DNA reads as TGTGCCAGCAGCGCATTCGAGGAGAGGACAGGGGGCACTGAAGCTTTCTTT. The genes are TRBV9 and TRBJ1-1; 10 nucleotides line up with TRBD1. This CDR3 spans 17 amino acids. The V gene end was trimmed by 3 bases and the J gene end by 4 bases; junction bases not matched to a gene: 12. CDR1 SGDLS and CDR2 YYNGEE come from the germline V gene.

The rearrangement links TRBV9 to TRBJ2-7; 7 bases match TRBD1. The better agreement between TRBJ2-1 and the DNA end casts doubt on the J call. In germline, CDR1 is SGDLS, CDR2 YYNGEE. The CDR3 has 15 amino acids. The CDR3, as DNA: TGTGCCAGCAGCCCGCCCGAGACAGGGAGCAGCGAGCAGTTCTTC. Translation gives CASSPPETGSSEQFF.

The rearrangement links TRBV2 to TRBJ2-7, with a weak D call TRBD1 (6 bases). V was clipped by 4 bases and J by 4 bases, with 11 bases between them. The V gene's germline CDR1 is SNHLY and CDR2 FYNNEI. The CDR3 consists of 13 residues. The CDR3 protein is CASSVYREYEQYF. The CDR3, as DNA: TGTGCCAGCAGTGTCTACAGGGAATACGAGCAGTACTTC.